This TCR beta chain was identified in a study of shared clonotypes between healthy human individuals. This CDR3 comprises 16 residues. V lost 0 bases and J 0 bases, leaving 11 bases between the germline ends. The germline V gene encodes CDR1 SGHDT and CDR2 YYEEEE. The study, taken as a whole, reports: Sequencing of the sorted subsets was shown by rarefaction to be incomplete despite large depth.

The table came from immunoSEQ multiplex PCR; TCRdb's copy has only in-frame clones and leaves some out. The table records millions of clones, approximately 90% of them present only once. On this clone itself: What it binds is not known.

This chain joins TRBV5-6 and TRBJ2-3; tentatively, D is TRBD2 (6 bases). Sequenced material: naive CD4+ T cells sorted from blood. The subset: CD45RA+ positively selected. The sequence was obtained from a man between 18 and 29 years old in good health. Written as DNA, the CDR3 is TGTGCCAGCAGCTTGGGCCTCAGCGGGAGCACAGATACGCAGTATTTT. Translation: CASSLGLSGSTDTQYF.